This TCR beta chain is from a study of blood T cell repertoires in COVID-19. On the study more broadly: Spain, Italy and the United States supplied samples that represented acute and convalescent COVID-19. In each case, the material was cDNA or gDNA derived from T cells, B-cell-depleted T cells, or PBMCs.

The V end lost 3 bases, the J end lost 2 bases, and 19 bases lay between the germline ends. The V gene's germline CDR1 is LNHDA and CDR2 SQIVND (reference sequence). The CDR3 runs to 18 residues. Original processing notes: Reference gene primer amplification in the assay estimated nucleated cell counts. Only in-frame clones appear in the TCRdb table, and some are missing; sequencing was by immunoSEQ multiplex PCR. V, J and clone size derive from that table, while D and trimming were established from the DNA sequence. The sample consists of some 120,000 clones, approximately 80% of them appearing once.

The V call is TRBV19, the J call TRBJ2-2; D possibly corresponds to TRBD1 (6 bases). The sequence was obtained from a man aged 55 to 70 with acute or convalescent COVID-19. The sequenced sample was peripheral blood. CDR3 residues: CASSMWGLGAINTGELFF. Written as DNA, the CDR3 is TGTGCCAGTAGTATGTGGGGGTTGGGGGCGATTAACACCGGGGAGCTGTTTTTT.